This TCR beta chain came from a study of response to subunit inactivated influenza vaccine. Regarding the study as a whole: Authors suggested few new T cells are recruited by each seasonal influenza vaccination.

This clonotype was observed a handful of times. Its antigen is undetermined. TCRdb passed the RT-PCR reads through MiXCR, listing each CDR3 protein once. The sample carries hundreds of thousands of distinct CDR3 sequences, 15% to 18% recorded once. This CDR3 region has 14 residues. Germline V gene lookup returns CDR1 MDHEN and CDR2 SYDVKM. J gave up 5 bases and V 3 bases, and 3 bases lay outside the gene matches. This chain joins TRBV28 and TRBJ1-4; TRBD1 matches 7 bases. This specimen was PBMCs from blood, taken roughly 13 days after vaccination. The source is a man aged 45-60 years who received an inactivated influenza vaccine. The CDR3 loop reads CASSFAGGNEKLFF. CDR3 nucleotides: TGTGCCAGCAGTTTCGCAGGGGGGAATGAAAAACTGTTTTTT. The entire variable domain, with the rest obtained from reference TRBV28 and TRBJ1-4, is as follows: DVKVTQSSRYLVKRTGEKVFLECVQDMDHENMFWYRQDPGLGLRLIYFSYDVKMKEKGDIPEGYSVSREKKERFSLILESASTNQTSMYLCASSFAGGNEKLFFGSGTQLSVL.